This TCR beta chain is drawn from a study of tumor-infiltrating lymphocytes in localized non-small cell lung cancer. Across the whole study: Several tumor histologies, both smoking statuses, and some post-neoadjuvant chemotherapy samples were included. Tumor tissue and non-adjacent uninvolved lung came from each patient. Study conclusions and caveats: No T-cell fraction difference was seen between IM1 and IM2 tumors. Tumors had more T cell infiltration than uninvolved lung, per TCRbeta sequencing and CD3 counts.

As to this clone: The antigen is undetermined.

Germline V gene data show CDR1 as SGHNT and CDR2 as YENEEA. V was shortened by 2 bases and J by 5 bases, with 6 bases between the two germline ends. The CDR3 is 13 residues long. Using immunoSEQ multiplex PCR, the repertoire was profiled, and TCRdb retains in-frame clones only, with some absent. The data contain about 13,000 clones, approximately 85% of them singletons. The chain couples TRBV11-3 to TRBJ2-2; unclear D gene. The specimen was lung tumor tissue. The receptor was isolated from a human donor with non-small cell lung cancer. CDR3 amino acids: CASSLRPTGELFF. In nucleotides, the CDR3 is TGTGCCAGCAGCTTAAGACCGACCGGGGAGCTGTTTTTT.